These 24 T cell receptor beta chains came from one sample sequenced in a study of shared clonotypes between healthy human individuals. Only in-frame clones appear in the TCRdb table, and some are missing; sequencing was by immunoSEQ multiplex PCR. The table lists approximately 720,000 clones, around 90% of them singletons. CD45RO-negative, CCR7-positively selected cells formed the naive CD8 fraction, excluding terminally differentiated effector memory CD45RA+ cells. The material sequenced was naive CD8+ T cells sorted from blood. The origin of the receptors is a man aged 30 to 39 in good health.

This chain joins TRBV2 and TRBJ1-1; D gene unclear. Germline-derived CDR1 and CDR2 are SNHLY and FYNNEI. V shed 8 bases and J shed 6 bases, with 10 bases lying between them. The CDR3 has 11 residues. The CDR3 DNA sequence: TGTGCCAGCCATGGGCGGGCTGAAGCTTTCTTT. Protein product: CASHGRAEAFF.

This chain connects TRBV7-2 to TRBJ1-6; 8 bases align to TRBD1. The CDR3 loop spans 15 amino acids. V was clipped by 4 bases and J by 9 bases; unmatched bases: 8. CDR1 and CDR2 (germline): SGHTA, FQGNSA. The CDR3 spells CASSSQDRELSPLHF. DNA of the CDR3: TGTGCCAGCAGCTCGCAGGACAGGGAACTTTCACCCCTCCACTTT.

This clone was found once. The chain combines TRBV6-1 with TRBJ1-2; 8 bases fit TRBD1. There are 13 residues in the CDR3. Trimming at V came to 10 bases and at J to 8 bases, leaving 12 bases not matched to a gene. Germline V CDR1 and CDR2: MNHNS, SASEGT. Written as DNA, the CDR3 is TGTGCCACCACAGCGACAGGGGTAGGCGGCTACACCTTC. Its protein is CATTATGVGGYTF.

The chain recombines TRBV28 with TRBJ2-1, with TRBD2 identical over 9 bases. Looked up from germline, CDR1 is MDHEN and CDR2 is SYDVKM. The CDR3 spans 16 residues. V was pared by 1 base and J by 6 bases, with 7 bases of the junction left unmatched. This chain's CDR3 is CASSLLLSGSPNEQFF. The CDR3 coding sequence is TGTGCCAGCAGTTTATTACTTAGCGGGAGTCCCAATGAGCAGTTCTTC.

The chain recombines TRBV23-1 with TRBJ2-1; no definite D call. TRBV23-1 is noted as an ORF with a role that remains uncertain. The germline V and J ends were trimmed by 8 bases and 6 bases, with 14 bases remaining between them. There are 13 residues in the CDR3. CDR3 sequence (DNA): TGCGCCAGCGATTTATTAGGGTTCAATGAGCAGTTCTTC. Residues: CASDLLGFNEQFF.

The chain uses TRBV25-1 and TRBJ2-3; the D is unclear. Trimming shortened V by 8 bases and J by 6 bases, and 12 bases separated the two germline ends. The CDR3 extends over 12 amino acids. Germline V CDR1 and CDR2: MGHDK, SYGVNS. The CDR3 reads CASESDGDTQYF. In DNA form, the CDR3 reads TGTGCCAGCGAGTCGGATGGGGATACGCAGTATTTT.

The CDR3 DNA follows: TGTGCCTCCGATGGGGGGACGTTCTCCTACGAGCAGTACTTC. Its protein is CASDGGTFSYEQYF. The chain recombines TRBV5-8 with TRBJ2-7, with D perhaps matching TRBD2 (6 bases). Germline V gives CDR1 SGHTS, CDR2 YDEGEE. V lost 10 bases and J 0 bases, leaving 17 bases between the germline ends. This CDR3 contains 14 residues.

This chain uses TRBV5-1 with TRBJ2-7; D not resolved. The CDR3 is made up of 12 amino acids. The V gene lost 5 bases and the J gene lost 5 bases, with 11 bases spanning the gap. CDR1 is SGHRS and CDR2 is YFSETQ in the germline V gene. The CDR3 bases are TGCGCCAGCAGTCCCTCGTGGGACGAGCAGTACTTC. Amino acid sequence: CASSPSWDEQYF.

The V and J genes are TRBV14 and TRBJ1-5; TRBD1 is a possible D gene (5 bases). The germline CDR1 and CDR2 sequences are SGHDN and FVKESK. The CDR3 totals 13 residues. The CDR3 is CGSTGGSNQPQHF. For the CDR3, the DNA is TGTGGAAGTACGGGGGGAAGCAATCAGCCCCAGCATTTT.

The rearrangement links TRBV5-6 to TRBJ2-7; 9 bases are shared with TRBD2. Trimming at V came to 3 bases and at J to 2 bases, leaving 9 bases not matched to a gene. The CDR3 covers 16 residues. Germline lookup yields CDR1 SGHDT and CDR2 YYEEEE. The chain's CDR3 is CASSSTGTSSTYEQYF. For the CDR3, the DNA is TGTGCCAGCAGCTCGACAGGGACTAGCTCAACCTACGAGCAGTACTTC.

The chain couples TRBV7-9 to TRBJ2-5; possibly TRBD1 for D (6 bases). Germline CDR1 reads SEHNR; CDR2 reads FQNEAQ (reference sequence). V lost 7 bases, J lost 1 base, and 19 bases lay in between. CDR3 length equals 16 residues. The CDR3 reads CASTVPGQPSQETQYF. The CDR3 DNA follows: TGTGCCAGCACAGTGCCGGGACAACCGAGCCAAGAGACCCAGTACTTC.

CDR3 sequence reads: CASSLEGGSLSYEQYF. In DNA form, the CDR3 reads TGCGCCAGCAGCTTGGAGGGAGGGAGCCTCTCCTACGAGCAGTACTTC. V and J are TRBV5-1 and TRBJ2-7; 7 positions agree with TRBD2. The CDR3 sequence is 16 residues long. Germline V gene lookup returns CDR1 SGHRS and CDR2 YFSETQ. V lost 0 bases, J lost 0 bases, and 6 bases stayed unmatched. Using reference TRBV5-1 and TRBJ2-7 for the parts outside the CDR3, the full variable domain is KAGVTQTPRYLIKTRGQQVTLSCSPISGHRSVSWYQQTPGQGLQFLFEYFSETQRNKGNFPGRFSGRQFSNSRSEMNVSTLELGDSALYLCASSLEGGSLSYEQYFGPGTRLTVT.

J is TRBJ2-1 and V is TRBV9; D unclear. The V gene lost 2 bases and the J gene lost 0 bases, with 9 bases spanning the gap. CDR3 size: 15 residues. From germline, CDR1 is SGDLS and CDR2 YYNGEE. The CDR3 region is CASSVTDSSYNEQFF. The CDR3 coding sequence is TGTGCCAGCAGCGTCACAGATAGCTCCTACAATGAGCAGTTCTTC.

This rearrangement joins TRBV6-6 to TRBJ2-1; D is perhaps TRBD1 (6 bases). The V gene's germline CDR1 is MNHNY and CDR2 SVGAGI (reference sequence). The CDR3 length is 13 residues. V lost 9 bases, J lost 7 bases, and 16 bases lay in between. CDR3 nucleotides: TGTGCCAGTCAAACAGGGTCGGGGAATGAGCAGTTCTTC. Protein: CASQTGSGNEQFF.

This clone was counted once. The rearrangement links TRBV27 to TRBJ2-7; D call uncertain. This CDR3 is 17 amino acids long. Germline V CDR1 and CDR2: MNHEY, SMNVEV (reference sequence). Trimming left V 2 bases short and J 4 bases short, with 21 bases between. CDR3 bases: TGTGCCAGCAGTTTAAGTTTCTCGGTTTGGGATACGTACGAGCAGTACTTC. Residues: CASSLSFSVWDTYEQYF.

The chain carries TRBV7-8 and TRBJ2-7; a weak D match, TRBD2 (6 bases). This CDR3 region has 14 residues. Germline V CDR1 and CDR2: SGHVS, FQNEAQ. Trimming took off 3 bases at V and 3 bases at J, with 12 bases between the two ends. The CDR3 protein is CASSFRGAFYEQYF. The CDR3 nucleotides are TGTGCCAGCAGCTTTCGCGGGGCCTTCTACGAGCAGTACTTC.

The rearrangement uses TRBV5-1 and TRBJ2-5; 10 bases agree with TRBD1. Looked up from germline, CDR1 is SGHRS and CDR2 is YFSETQ. The CDR3 is 14 amino acids. Trimming removed 4 bases from V and 4 bases from J; junction bases left unmatched: 4. CDR3 sequence (DNA): TGCGCCAGCAGCCAGGGGACAGGGGCAGAGACCCAGTACTTC. It translates to CASSQGTGAETQYF.

V is TRBV6-6 and J is TRBJ2-2; D might be TRBD2 (5 bases). V shed 5 bases and J shed 2 bases, with 15 bases lying between them. This CDR3 has 16 amino acids. Germline assignment: CDR1 MNHNY and CDR2 SVGAGI (reference sequence). In DNA, the CDR3 is TGTGCCAGCAGTGTGAACCCGGGAACTAACACCGGGGAGCTGTTTTTT. Translation gives CASSVNPGTNTGELFF.

The CDR3 DNA reads as TGTGCCTGGAGTGTTGGGACTAGCGGGCTAGATACGCAGTATTTT. It encodes CAWSVGTSGLDTQYF. The V and J genes are TRBV30 and TRBJ2-3; 12 positions match TRBD2. CDR3 length equals 15 residues. Germline CDR1 reads GTSNPN; CDR2 reads SVGIG (reference sequence). Trimming at V came to 0 bases and at J to 5 bases, leaving 3 bases not matched to a gene.

This chain links TRBV27 with TRBJ2-1; TRBD1 agrees at 10 bases. CDR3 size: 15 residues. V shed 9 bases and J 2 bases; nucleotides not matched to a gene: 7. CDR1 is MNHEY and CDR2 is SMNVEV in the germline V gene (reference sequence). CDR3 in DNA: TGTGCCAGTTCCACCGGGACAGGGGCCTACAATGAGCAGTTCTTC. This sequence encodes CASSTGTGAYNEQFF.

This clone has a handful of counts. This chain uses TRBV6-1 with TRBJ2-1, with D perhaps TRBD1 (5 bases). The CDR3 covers 11 residues. Germline CDR1 and CDR2: MNHNS and SASEGT. The germline V and J ends were trimmed by 6 bases and 8 bases, with 8 bases remaining between them. CDR3 coding DNA: TGTGCCAGCAGCTGGGGCGATGAGCAGTTCTTC. Translated: CASSWGDEQFF.

This chain uses TRBV4-1 with TRBJ1-5; 8 nucleotides match TRBD1. The CDR3 loop spans 16 amino acids. Germline-derived CDR1 and CDR2 are MGHRA and YSYEKL. Unmatched junction bases numbered 8, after V lost 3 bases and J lost 4 bases. Here the CDR3 reads CASSQDRTGWNQPQHF. Here the CDR3 DNA reads TGCGCCAGCAGCCAGGACCGGACAGGGTGGAATCAGCCCCAGCATTTT.

A note on this clone: Other DNA sequences in this sample translate to the same CDR3. V gene TRBV9 combines with J gene TRBJ2-7, with TRBD1 matching 7 bases. Germline-derived CDR1 and CDR2 are SGDLS and YYNGEE. Unmatched junction bases numbered 2, after V lost 0 bases and J lost 2 bases. The CDR3 is 14 residues long. CDR3 nucleotide sequence: TGTGCCAGCAGCGTAGGACAGGGCGCCTACGAGCAGTACTTC. Protein sequence: CASSVGQGAYEQYF.

The chain links TRBV2 to TRBJ2-7; 14 nucleotides align to TRBD2. Germline loops: CDR1 SNHLY, CDR2 FYNNEI. This CDR3 is built from 15 residues. V lost 7 bases, J lost 4 bases, and 6 bases stayed unmatched. CDR3 sequence (DNA): TGTGCCAGCACCGGAGGACTAGCGGGAGGTTACGAGCAGTACTTC. Translating it yields CASTGGLAGGYEQYF.